The 29 T cell receptor beta chains below all came from one sample that was sequenced in a study of beta chain features in type 1 diabetes. Study-wide results and limits: Researchers report that Type 1 diabetes patients had moderately but significantly shorter TCRB CDR3s across all four CD4+ subsets.

Their antigens remain unidentified. Since all of the isolated RNA was reverse transcribed, expressed TCRB transcripts were what got sequenced. Here immunoSEQ multiplex PCR was the method, and the copy in TCRdb shows in-frame clones only, minus some. The table shows roughly 700,000 clones, with 13% occurring only once. The material sequenced was naive CD4+ T cells from blood. The receptors originated from a man aged 18 to 30 with type 1 diabetes.

The chain couples TRBV7-9 to TRBJ2-2; D perhaps matches TRBD2 (6 bases). Germline V gene data show CDR1 as SEHNR and CDR2 as FQNEAQ (reference sequence). V shed 3 bases and J shed 2 bases, with 10 bases lying between them. CDR3 size: 15 residues. The CDR3 reads CASSFGGGNTGELFF. The DNA of the CDR3 is TGTGCCAGCAGCTTTGGGGGAGGAAACACCGGGGAGCTGTTTTTT.

This clone was counted a few times. The chain links TRBV6-5 to TRBJ2-7; possible D gene TRBD1, 5 bases. Germline V gene sequence: CDR1 MNHEY, CDR2 SVGAGI. The V end lost 7 bases, the J end lost 6 bases, and 10 bases lay between the germline ends. The CDR3 extends over 11 amino acids. CDR3 coding DNA: TGTGCCAGCAAACAAGGGGTCGAGCAGTACTTC. It encodes CASKQGVEQYF.

This clone occurred a few times. The V gene is TRBV4-1, the J gene TRBJ2-2; D gene unclear. Germline V gives CDR1 MGHRA, CDR2 YSYEKL. The germline V and J ends were trimmed by 5 bases and 2 bases, with 9 bases remaining between them. CDR3 length equals 14 residues. The CDR3 DNA follows: TGCGCCAGCAGCTCCCGGAGCAACACCGGGGAGCTGTTTTTT. Translation gives CASSSRSNTGELFF.

J is TRBJ1-5 and V is TRBV27, with D perhaps matching TRBD1 (5 bases). V dropped 3 bases and J dropped 7 bases, with 13 bases sitting between them. This CDR3 contains 14 residues. Looked up from germline, CDR1 is MNHEY and CDR2 is SMNVEV (reference sequence). The CDR3 bases are TGTGCCAGCAGTTTTGCGGGGGGTGGACAGCCCCAGCATTTT. Translating gives CASSFAGGGQPQHF.

There are a few counts of this clone. The V and J genes are TRBV5-1 and TRBJ2-7; D is perhaps TRBD1 (6 bases). From germline, CDR1 is SGHRS and CDR2 YFSETQ. There are 14 residues in the CDR3. V was cut by 2 bases and J by 6 bases, with 15 bases left in between. CDR3 amino acids: CASSFSTGQSEQYF. The CDR3 DNA reads as TGCGCCAGCAGCTTTTCTACAGGGCAGTCCGAGCAGTACTTC.

This clone occurred a few times. This chain connects TRBV30 to TRBJ1-2, with 7 bases lining up with TRBD1. Germline values: CDR1 GTSNPN, CDR2 SVGIG (reference sequence). CDR3 size: 12 residues. With 4 bases clipped from V and 8 bases from J, the junction kept 7 bases outside the gene matches. The CDR3: CAWTQGHKGYTF. Here the CDR3 DNA reads TGTGCCTGGACACAGGGGCACAAAGGCTACACCTTC.

This sequence joins TRBV30 and TRBJ2-3; 8 bases align to TRBD1. There are 13 residues in the CDR3. V was pared by 5 bases and J by 2 bases, with 3 bases of the junction left unmatched. CDR1 is GTSNPN, CDR2 SVGIG, per germline (reference sequence). CDR3 in amino acids: CAWDRGVTDTQYF. The CDR3 DNA sequence: TGTGCCTGGGACAGGGGTGTCACAGATACGCAGTATTTT. Together with reference TRBV30 and TRBJ2-3, the CDR3 gives the full variable domain: SQTIHQWPATLVQPVGSPLSLECTVEGTSNPNLYWYRQAAGRGLQLLFYSVGIGQISSEVPQNLSASRPQDRQFILSSKKLLLSDSGFYLCAWDRGVTDTQYFGPGTRLTVL.

The rearrangement uses TRBV28 and TRBJ2-2; D might be TRBD1 (6 bases). V was clipped by 1 base and J by 6 bases, with 12 bases between them. The CDR3 is made up of 15 amino acids. Germline lookup yields CDR1 MDHEN and CDR2 SYDVKM. The CDR3 coding sequence is TGTGCCAGCAGTTTATCAGGTCGGACAGCCGGGGAGCTGTTTTTT. This translates into CASSLSGRTAGELFF.

Details on this clone: Other nucleotide sequences in the sample specify the same CDR3. CDR3 nucleotides: TGTGCCAGCTCACCTGTAGGTGACACTGAAGCTTTCTTT. Amino acids: CASSPVGDTEAFF. J is TRBJ1-1 and V is TRBV18; D call uncertain. V was trimmed by 3 bases and J by 3 bases, leaving 8 bases between them. The CDR3 is 13 residues long. Germline CDR1 reads KGHSH; CDR2 reads LQKENI.

The CDR3 DNA is TGTGCCAGCAGCGTAAGTCTAGGGGCTACGCAGTATTTT. Translation: CASSVSLGATQYF. The V call is TRBV9, the J call TRBJ2-3; D is possibly TRBD1 (5 bases). The V gene lost 1 base and the J gene lost 8 bases, with 11 bases spanning the gap. The CDR3 runs 13 residues. The germline gives CDR1 SGDLS, CDR2 YYNGEE. The whole variable domain, filled in from reference TRBV9 and TRBJ2-3, reads DSGVTQTPKHLITATGQRVTLRCSPRSGDLSVYWYQQSLDQGLQFLIQYYNGEERAKGNILERFSAQQFPDLHSELNLSSLELGDSALYFCASSVSLGATQYFGPGTRLTVL.

This chain joins TRBV13 and TRBJ2-5; 8 bases are shared with TRBD2. The CDR3 totals 13 residues. J gave up 5 bases and V 6 bases, and 5 bases lay outside the gene matches. The germline V gene has CDR1 PRHDT and CDR2 FYEKMQ (reference sequence). The CDR3 sequence: CASRIGREETQYF. The CDR3 DNA sequence: TGTGCCAGCAGGATCGGGAGGGAGGAGACCCAGTACTTC.

This clone was observed a few times. V is TRBV2 and J is TRBJ1-3; D perhaps matches TRBD1 (5 bases). The V end was cut by 3 bases, the J end by 9 bases, with 9 bases between. The V gene's germline CDR1 is SNHLY and CDR2 FYNNEI. The CDR3 covers 12 residues. CDR3 region: CASSDQGSTIYF. CDR3 DNA sequence: TGTGCCAGCAGTGACCAGGGATCCACCATATATTTT.

The CDR3 sequence is CAWSGFSVYGYTF. Here the CDR3 DNA reads TGTGCCTGGAGCGGTTTCAGCGTGTATGGCTACACCTTC. The chain combines TRBV30 with TRBJ1-2; D gene unclear. Germline-derived CDR1 and CDR2 are GTSNPN and SVGIG (reference sequence). The CDR3 loop spans 13 amino acids. Trimming stripped 3 bases from V and 5 bases from J, with 13 bases between.

The rearrangement uses TRBV6-5 and TRBJ1-2; D gene ambiguous. Germline V gene lookup returns CDR1 MNHEY and CDR2 SVGAGI. V was shortened by 0 bases and J by 4 bases, with 9 bases between the two germline ends. This CDR3 has 14 residues. The CDR3 nucleotides read TGTGCCAGCAGTTACTCACCGCAGCCCTATGGCTACACCTTC. It is translated as CASSYSPQPYGYTF.

Many counts were recorded for this clone. The chain is built from TRBV7-9 and TRBJ1-4; D gene ambiguous. The CDR3 extends over 8 amino acids. V gave up 5 bases and J gave up 14 bases, with 3 bases separating them. CDR1 and CDR2 (germline): SEHNR, FQNEAQ (reference sequence). The CDR3 coding sequence is TGTGCCAGCAGCCCGCTGTTTTTT. Translated: CASSPLFF.

The sample holds a few counts of this clone. The chain carries TRBV18 and TRBJ2-7; D is tentatively TRBD1 or TRBD2 (5 bases each). Trimming removed 3 bases at V and 2 bases at J, with 14 bases between. Per germline, CDR1 KGHSH and CDR2 LQKENI. This CDR3 comprises 15 residues. The chain's CDR3 is CASSPGTDYPYEQYF. CDR3 coding DNA: TGTGCCAGCTCACCGGGGACCGATTATCCCTACGAGCAGTACTTC.

In this sample, this clone turned up a few times. This sequence joins TRBV7-2 and TRBJ1-3, with a tentative D call TRBD1 (5 bases). The CDR3 is made up of 17 amino acids. V gave up 5 bases and J gave up 4 bases, with 21 bases separating them. Germline lookup yields CDR1 SGHTA and CDR2 FQGNSA. DNA of the CDR3: TGTGCCAGCAGCCCCCCTTTAGGACACCTAGGAGGAAACACCATATATTTT. This codes for CASSPPLGHLGGNTIYF. Combining the CDR3 with reference TRBV7-2 and TRBJ1-3 gives the whole variable domain GAGVSQSPSNKVTEKGKDVELRCDPISGHTALYWYRQSLGQGLEFLIYFQGNSAPDKSGLPSDRFSAERTGGSVSTLTIQRTQQEDSAVYLCASSPPLGHLGGNTIYFGEGSWLTVV.

This chain joins TRBV28 and TRBJ2-5, with 12 bases lining up with TRBD1. CDR1 and CDR2 (germline): MDHEN, SYDVKM. The CDR3 is made up of 14 amino acids. With 7 bases clipped from V and 5 bases from J, the junction kept 5 bases outside the gene matches. CDR3: CASMGTGGLETQYF. CDR3 nucleotides: TGTGCCAGCATGGGGACAGGGGGCTTGGAGACCCAGTACTTC.

This clone was seen a few times. The rearrangement uses TRBV6-6 and TRBJ1-1; D remains unclear. The CDR3 covers 12 residues. The V and J ends lost 9 bases and 5 bases respectively, with 13 bases between them. The germline CDR1 and CDR2 sequences are MNHNY and SVGAGI (reference sequence). CDR3: CASRTDGTEAFF. CDR3 in DNA: TGTGCCAGTAGGACGGACGGGACTGAAGCTTTCTTT.

This chain uses TRBV7-8 with TRBJ1-2; D is uncertain. Trimming removed 4 bases at V and 2 bases at J, with 11 bases between. The CDR3 spans 14 residues. Germline lookup yields CDR1 SGHVS and CDR2 FQNEAQ. DNA of the CDR3: TGTGCCAGCAGCTCCCTTGCAGTCAACTATGGCTACACCTTC. This translates into CASSSLAVNYGYTF.

This chain links TRBV9 with TRBJ2-5, with D possibly matching TRBD1 (6 bases). V dropped 4 bases and J dropped 5 bases, with 15 bases sitting between them. CDR1 is SGDLS and CDR2 is YYNGEE in the germline V gene. CDR3 length: 14 amino acids. For the CDR3, the DNA is TGTGCCAGCAGCAGAACAGGGCCGGGGGAGACCCAGTACTTC. This codes for CASSRTGPGETQYF.

This clone was counted only a few times. The rearrangement uses TRBV4-1 and TRBJ1-2, with D tentatively TRBD1 (6 bases). The CDR3 contains 13 residues. Trimming took off 4 bases at V and 8 bases at J, with 14 bases between the two ends. CDR1 is MGHRA, CDR2 YSYEKL, per germline. CDR3 nucleotide sequence: TGCGCCAGCAGCCGAGCATCAGGGGAAGGCTACACCTTC. It encodes CASSRASGEGYTF.

This clone occurred a few times. The gene calls are TRBV15 and TRBJ1-2, with D hard to call. Germline V gene data show CDR1 as LNHNV and CDR2 as YYDKDF (reference sequence). This CDR3 has 14 residues. Trimming cost V 1 base and J 6 bases, with 12 bases left between them. The CDR3 DNA reads TGTGCCACCAGCAGAGTTCGGCAGACTGATGGCTACACCTTC. Protein: CATSRVRQTDGYTF.

The V and J genes are TRBV6-5 and TRBJ2-1; perhaps D is TRBD1 or TRBD2 (5 bases each). Germline V lookup: CDR1 MNHEY, CDR2 SVGAGI. CDR3 size: 14 residues. The DNA of the CDR3 is TGTGGAGTGGGGGTTACGAGCTCCTACAATGAGCAGTTCTTC. It encodes CGVGVTSSYNEQFF.

The genes are TRBV30 and TRBJ2-1, with 9 positions matching TRBD1. Losses at the gene ends were 2 bases for V and 2 bases for J; bases not matched to a gene: 4. CDR3 length: 15 amino acids. Germline lookup yields CDR1 GTSNPN and CDR2 SVGIG (reference sequence). CDR3 sequence (DNA): TGTGCCTGGAGTACCGGACAGGGGCCCTACAATGAGCAGTTCTTC. Its protein product is CAWSTGQGPYNEQFF.

The chain joins TRBV30 to TRBJ1-1; 8 bases are shared with TRBD1. The length of the CDR3 is 12 residues. After removal of 4 bases from V and 4 bases from J, the junction contained 2 bases not matched to a gene. From germline, CDR1 is GTSNPN and CDR2 SVGIG (reference sequence). CDR3 protein: CAWTGGRTEAFF. The CDR3 nucleotides are TGTGCCTGGACAGGGGGCCGCACTGAAGCTTTCTTT. Full variable domain (rest looked up from reference TRBV30 and TRBJ1-1): SQTIHQWPATLVQPVGSPLSLECTVEGTSNPNLYWYRQAAGRGLQLLFYSVGIGQISSEVPQNLSASRPQDRQFILSSKKLLLSDSGFYLCAWTGGRTEAFFGQGTRLTVV.

The rearrangement joins TRBV19 to TRBJ1-5; 9 nucleotides align to TRBD1. J lost 6 bases, V lost 5 bases, and 8 bases had no gene match. This CDR3 spans 15 amino acids. Germline CDR1 is LNHDA and CDR2 is SQIVND (reference sequence). In DNA, the CDR3 is TGTGCCAGTAGTTCGGGACAGGGAATAACTCAGCCCCAGCATTTT. This encodes CASSSGQGITQPQHF.

There are a few counts of this clone. The chain couples TRBV7-3 to TRBJ1-1; TRBD1 matches at 8 bases. V trimming: 5 bases; J trimming: 10 bases; junction bases outside the gene matches: 12. The CDR3 covers 14 residues. Germline values: CDR1 SGHTA, CDR2 FQGTGA. CDR3 amino acids: CASSATGQVQGAFF. In DNA form, the CDR3 reads TGTGCCAGCAGCGCAACGGGACAGGTCCAGGGAGCTTTCTTT.

This clone was found a few times. The V call is TRBV5-1, the J call TRBJ1-1, with unresolved D. V was shortened by 0 bases and J by 0 bases, with 12 bases between the two germline ends. This CDR3 region has 16 residues. Germline V gives CDR1 SGHRS, CDR2 YFSETQ. CDR3 nucleotides: TGCGCCAGCAGCTTGGGGGCCGTCCTCATGAACACTGAAGCTTTCTTT. It encodes CASSLGAVLMNTEAFF.